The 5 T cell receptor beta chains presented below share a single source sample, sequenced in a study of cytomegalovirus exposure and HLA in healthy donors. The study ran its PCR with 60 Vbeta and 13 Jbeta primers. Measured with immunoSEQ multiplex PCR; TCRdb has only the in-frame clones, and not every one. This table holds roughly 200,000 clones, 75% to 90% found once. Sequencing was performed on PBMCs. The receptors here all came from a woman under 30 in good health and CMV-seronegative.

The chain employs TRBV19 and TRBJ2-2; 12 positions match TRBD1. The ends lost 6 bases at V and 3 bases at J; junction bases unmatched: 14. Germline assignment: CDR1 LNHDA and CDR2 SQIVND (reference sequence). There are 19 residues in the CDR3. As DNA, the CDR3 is TGTGCCAGTAGCCCCCCTCTAGGGACAGGGGGCAGGTACACCGGGGAGCTGTTTTTT. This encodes CASSPPLGTGGRYTGELFF.

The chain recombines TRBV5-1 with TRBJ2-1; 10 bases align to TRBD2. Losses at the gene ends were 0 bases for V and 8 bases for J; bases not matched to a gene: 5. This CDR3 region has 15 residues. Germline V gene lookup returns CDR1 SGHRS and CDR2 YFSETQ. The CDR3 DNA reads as TGCGCCAGCAGCTTGGGATCTAGCGGGAGCGATGAGCAGTTCTTC. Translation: CASSLGSSGSDEQFF.

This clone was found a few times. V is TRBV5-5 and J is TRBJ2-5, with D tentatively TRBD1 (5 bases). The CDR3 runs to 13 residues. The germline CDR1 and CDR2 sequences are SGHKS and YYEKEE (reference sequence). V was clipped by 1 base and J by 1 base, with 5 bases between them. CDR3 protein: CASSLRGQETQYF. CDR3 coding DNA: TGTGCCAGCAGCTTGAGGGGCCAAGAGACCCAGTACTTC.

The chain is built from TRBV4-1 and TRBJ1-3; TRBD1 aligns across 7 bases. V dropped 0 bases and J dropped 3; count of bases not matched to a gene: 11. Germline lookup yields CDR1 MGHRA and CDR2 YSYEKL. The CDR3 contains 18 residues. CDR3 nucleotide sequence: TGCGCCAGCAGCCAAGATCTTGACGGGACAGCCATTGGAAACACCATATATTTT. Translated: CASSQDLDGTAIGNTIYF.

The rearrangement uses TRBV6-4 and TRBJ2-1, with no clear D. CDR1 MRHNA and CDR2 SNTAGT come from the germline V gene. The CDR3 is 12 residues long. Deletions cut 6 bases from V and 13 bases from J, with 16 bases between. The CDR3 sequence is CASSRPTNYQFF. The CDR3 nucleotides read TGTGCCAGCAGCCGCCCCACCAACTACCAGTTCTTC.